The 25 T cell receptor beta chains below come from one sample, sequenced in a study of blood T cell repertoires in COVID-19. The protocol was immunoSEQ multiplex PCR, while the TCRdb copy is restricted to in-frame clones and leaves out a portion. The data show a few hundred thousand clones, around 83% seen once. Sequenced material: PBMCs or T cells enriched from blood (not recorded which). These receptors were obtained from a woman in her 50s who had recovered from COVID-19.

A single count supports this clone. This sequence joins TRBV3-1 (or the pseudogene TRBV3-2) and TRBJ2-2, with a tentative D call TRBD2 (5 bases). This CDR3 region has 16 residues. Per the germline V gene, CDR1 is LGHDT and CDR2 is YNNKEL (reference sequence). Trimming pared 3 bases from V and 6 bases from J, leaving 17 bases between. The CDR3 DNA reads TGTGCCAGCAGCCATGTAGTCCAACGGGGTGCCGGGGAGCTGTTTTTT. Translating gives CASSHVVQRGAGELFF.

The chain couples TRBV7-8 to TRBJ1-6; TRBD1 is a possible D gene (6 bases). V was pared by 7 bases and J by 9 bases, with 19 bases between. CDR3 length equals 15 residues. Germline V gene lookup returns CDR1 SGHVS and CDR2 FQNEAQ. The CDR3 loop reads CASNIRGNRFSPLHF. In nucleotides, the CDR3 is TGTGCCAGCAACATTAGGGGGAATCGGTTTTCACCCCTCCACTTT.

The chain uses TRBV29-1 and TRBJ2-7; the match to TRBD1 covers 7 bases. This CDR3 region has 15 residues. The trim removed 4 bases at V and 0 bases at J, leaving 9 bases unmatched. Germline assignment: CDR1 SQVTM and CDR2 ANQGSEA. The chain's CDR3 is CSVVPTGQSSYEQYF. In DNA, the CDR3 is TGCAGCGTTGTGCCCACGGGACAGAGCTCCTACGAGCAGTACTTC.

The CDR3 DNA reads TGTGCCAGCAGCTTAGATCAGGGGACAGGGCGTGGCTACACCTTC. Protein sequence: CASSLDQGTGRGYTF. This chain uses TRBV11-2 with TRBJ1-2; 9 bases fit TRBD1. Unmatched junction bases numbered 6, after V lost 0 bases and J lost 7 bases. The CDR3 extends over 15 amino acids. The germline CDR1 and CDR2 sequences are SGHAT and FQNNGV.

CDR3 nucleotides: TGTGCCATCAGTGGGGACCTACTAGCGGGGGCGGCAGATACGCAGTATTTT. It codes for CAISGDLLAGAADTQYF. The V and J genes are TRBV10-3 and TRBJ2-3; 11 bases match TRBD2. CDR1 ENHRY and CDR2 SYGVKD come from the germline V gene. Trimming at V came to 4 bases and at J to 4 bases, leaving 10 bases not matched to a gene. CDR3 size: 17 residues.

This clone was counted only a few times. This sequence joins TRBV10-3 and TRBJ1-2, with a possible D match to TRBD1 (5 bases). CDR1 is ENHRY and CDR2 is SYGVKD in the germline V gene. This CDR3 contains 13 residues. The ends were cut back, 4 bases at V and 3 bases at J, with 9 bases in the middle. The CDR3 sequence: CAISGRGDYGYTF. CDR3 nucleotides: TGTGCCATCAGTGGGAGGGGTGACTATGGCTACACCTTC.

This chain links TRBV5-4 with TRBJ2-3; 7 bases are a match to TRBD2. The CDR3 totals 15 residues. Germline-derived CDR1 and CDR2 are SGHNT and YYREEE (reference sequence). Trimming at V came to 4 bases and at J to 2 bases, leaving 7 bases not matched to a gene. CDR3 residues: CASSTLGGDTDTQYF. In DNA form, the CDR3 reads TGTGCCAGCAGCACCCTGGGGGGGGACACAGATACGCAGTATTTT.

The chain links TRBV9 to TRBJ1-1; 8 bases are a match to TRBD1. V was clipped by 3 bases and J by 9 bases; unmatched bases: 7. CDR3 length equals 13 residues. Per germline, CDR1 SGDLS and CDR2 YYNGEE. CDR3 sequence: CASSAQQGGKAFF. CDR3 DNA: TGTGCCAGCAGCGCCCAACAGGGGGGAAAAGCTTTCTTT.

The rearrangement links TRBV4-3 to TRBJ1-2; 9 nucleotides agree with TRBD1. Per the germline V gene, CDR1 is LGHNA and CDR2 is YSLEER. The CDR3 sequence is 16 residues long. V dropped 0 bases and J dropped 8; count of bases not matched to a gene: 10. CDR3 nucleotides: TGCGCCAGCAGCCAAGATTTTCTGGGACAGGGAGCCGGCTACACCTTC. Translating gives CASSQDFLGQGAGYTF.

The chain couples TRBV4-1 to TRBJ2-1; 13 nucleotides match TRBD2. The junction had 6 bases not matched to a gene; V was cut back by 3 bases and J by 4 bases. CDR1 MGHRA and CDR2 YSYEKL come from the germline V gene. The CDR3 consists of 17 residues. The CDR3 sequence: CASSQEGLAGAYNEQFF. In DNA form, the CDR3 reads TGCGCCAGCAGCCAGGAAGGACTAGCGGGAGCTTACAATGAGCAGTTCTTC.

This clone was seen more than once but under ten times. This sequence joins TRBV20-1 and TRBJ2-1; possibly TRBD2 for D (5 bases). From germline, CDR1 is DFQATT and CDR2 SNEGSKA (reference sequence). The CDR3 is 11 amino acids. Trimming cost V 0 bases and J 12 bases, with 9 bases left between them. CDR3 nucleotide sequence: TGCAGTGCTAGAGATGTCCGGGGGCAGTTCTTC. It codes for CSARDVRGQFF.

V gene TRBV7-2 combines with J gene TRBJ1-2; D gene uncertain. V lost 0 bases to trimming and J lost 0 bases, with 17 bases between them. Looked up from germline, CDR1 is SGHTA and CDR2 is FQGNSA. CDR3 size: 18 residues. In DNA, the CDR3 is TGTGCCAGCAGCTTAGCCGGCAGCAGGAGGGATCCTAACTATGGCTACACCTTC. Translated: CASSLAGSRRDPNYGYTF.

The genes are TRBV5-6 and TRBJ2-7; TRBD1 matches at 7 bases. The ends lost 4 bases at V and 4 bases at J; junction bases unmatched: 14. CDR1 and CDR2 (germline): SGHDT, YYEEEE. The CDR3 sequence is 16 residues long. The CDR3 loop reads CASSLRTGEGVYEQYF. CDR3 DNA sequence: TGTGCCAGCAGCCTGCGGACAGGAGAAGGCGTTTACGAGCAGTACTTC.

The sample holds one count of this clone. J is TRBJ2-5 and V is TRBV25-1; D is perhaps TRBD1 (6 bases). Trimming removed 0 bases at V and 5 bases at J, with 10 bases between. This CDR3 contains 14 residues. Germline V gene lookup returns CDR1 MGHDK and CDR2 SYGVNS. The CDR3 DNA follows: TGTGCCAGCAGTGAATATATTAGGGGGGAGACCCAGTACTTC. Its protein is CASSEYIRGETQYF.

This clone was seen once. The chain combines TRBV3-1 (or the pseudogene TRBV3-2) with TRBJ1-5; D is unresolved. This CDR3 spans 17 amino acids. From germline, CDR1 is LGHDT and CDR2 YNNKEL (reference sequence). Trimming left V 1 base short and J 0 bases short, with 13 bases between. The CDR3 DNA reads TGTGCCAGCAGCCAAGTCCCGGCGGGTCATAGCAATCAGCCCCAGCATTTT. Translated, it gives CASSQVPAGHSNQPQHF.

The chain has TRBV7-9 and TRBJ2-3; 12 positions agree with TRBD2. V lost 2 bases to trimming and J lost 6 bases; unmatched junction nucleotides: 15. This CDR3 has 19 residues. CDR1 is SEHNR and CDR2 is FQNEAQ in the germline V gene (reference sequence). CDR3 region: CASSLYPDSSGGVLDTQYF. CDR3 DNA: TGTGCCAGCAGCTTATATCCCGACTCTAGCGGGGGGGTGCTGGATACGCAGTATTTT.

The V call is TRBV19, the J call TRBJ1-2; TRBD1 is a possible D gene (6 bases). Germline assignment: CDR1 LNHDA and CDR2 SQIVND (reference sequence). V shed 4 bases and J shed 1 base, with 16 bases lying between them. The CDR3 totals 16 residues. DNA of the CDR3: TGTGCCAGTAGTACCAAATTCGGGGGGCTTAACTATGGCTACACCTTC. Its translation is CASSTKFGGLNYGYTF.

The chain joins TRBV5-1 to TRBJ1-5; no reliable D call. The CDR3 has 13 amino acids. Trimming pared 0 bases from V and 3 bases from J, leaving 4 bases between. The germline V gene encodes CDR1 SGHRS and CDR2 YFSETQ. CDR3 sequence: CASSLALNQPQHF. The CDR3 DNA reads TGCGCCAGCAGCTTGGCTCTCAATCAGCCCCAGCATTTT.

This rearrangement joins TRBV7-2 to TRBJ1-6, with D perhaps matching TRBD1 (6 bases). Trimming pared 7 bases from V and 5 bases from J, leaving 15 bases between. This CDR3 spans 15 amino acids. From germline, CDR1 is SGHTA and CDR2 FQGNSA. The CDR3 is CASTPDRTHNSPLHF. The CDR3 DNA reads TGTGCCAGCACCCCCGACAGGACTCATAATTCACCCCTCCACTTT.

This chain uses TRBV30 with TRBJ2-5, with 13 bases aligning to TRBD2. CDR1 and CDR2 from the germline V gene are GTSNPN and SVGIG (reference sequence). The CDR3 totals 18 residues. The J segment lost 7 bases and the V segment lost 3 bases, leaving 17 bases of the junction unmatched. This CDR3 is CAWRSGTSGAIFKGTQYF. The CDR3 nucleotides are TGTGCCTGGAGGTCTGGGACTAGCGGGGCTATCTTCAAAGGGACCCAGTACTTC.

This clone came up once. This chain uses TRBV5-4 with TRBJ2-4; 8 bases are shared with TRBD2. The CDR3 is 17 amino acids. Germline V gives CDR1 SGHNT, CDR2 YYREEE (reference sequence). V lost 4 bases and J lost 6; bases outside the gene matches: 15. CDR3 DNA sequence: TGTGCCAGCAGCCTAACCTTAGGGGGACTAGGGGTAAACATTCAGTACTTC. Protein sequence: CASSLTLGGLGVNIQYF. The full variable domain, with the rest looked up from reference TRBV5-4 and TRBJ2-4, is ETGVTQSPTHLIKTRGQQVTLRCSSQSGHNTVSWYQQALGQGPQFIFQYYREEENGRGNFPPRFSGLQFPNYSSELNVNALELDDSALYLCASSLTLGGLGVNIQYFGAGTRLSVL.

This clone was seen a handful of times. The chain combines TRBV27 with TRBJ2-7; D possibly corresponds to TRBD2 (5 bases). The germline gives CDR1 MNHEY, CDR2 SMNVEV (reference sequence). This CDR3 spans 14 amino acids. The V end was cut by 6 bases, the J end by 0 bases, with 12 bases between. CDR3 coding DNA: TGTGCCAGCAGCCGAGAGGGATACTCCTACGAGCAGTACTTC. Encoded protein: CASSREGYSYEQYF.

V gene TRBV2 combines with J gene TRBJ1-4; D unresolved. The germline CDR1 and CDR2 sequences are SNHLY and FYNNEI. V shed 1 base and J shed 4 bases, with 7 bases lying between them. The CDR3 is 14 amino acids. CDR3 DNA sequence: TGTGCCAGCAGTGAAGGCCGGGTTAATGAAAAACTGTTTTTT. Its protein product is CASSEGRVNEKLFF. Full variable domain (remainder filled in from reference TRBV2 and TRBJ1-4): EPEVTQTPSHQVTQMGQEVILRCVPISNHLYFYWYRQILGQKVEFLVSFYNNEISEKSEIFDDQFSVERPDGSNFTLKIRSTKLEDSAMYFCASSEGRVNEKLFFGSGTQLSVL.

The chain is built from TRBV28 and TRBJ1-2, with D maybe TRBD1 (6 bases). This CDR3 has 12 amino acids. The V and J ends lost 5 bases and 8 bases respectively, with 12 bases between them. CDR1 and CDR2 (germline): MDHEN, SYDVKM. The CDR3 sequence: CASSLQGGGYTF. The CDR3 bases are TGTGCCAGCAGTCTACAGGGCGGCGGCTACACCTTC.

The chain couples TRBV15 to TRBJ2-3, with 9 bases lining up with TRBD1. The V gene end was trimmed by 3 bases and the J gene end by 4 bases; junction bases not matched to a gene: 5. This CDR3 is 15 amino acids long. Germline V CDR1 and CDR2: LNHNV, YYDKDF (reference sequence). CDR3 in amino acids: CATSSPGTGSDTQYF. Written as DNA, the CDR3 is TGTGCCACCAGCAGTCCCGGGACAGGGTCAGATACGCAGTATTTT.